Presented here are 28 T cell receptor beta chains from one specimen sequenced in a study of a mutant IDH1 vaccine in newly diagnosed glioma. As for time point: baseline, week 1 (first vaccination visit). The treatment denotes: pre-vaccination baseline after standard-of-care therapy. The data were produced by immunoSEQ multiplex PCR, yet TCRdb's version contains in-frame clones alone and is incomplete. In the table there are about 59,000 clones, approximately 91% of which are singletons. The material sequenced was PBMCs, taken from a glioma patient treated with radiotherapy, temozolomide or both. All receptors derive from a man aged 45-65 years with glioma.

The genes are TRBV29-1 and TRBJ1-2; no reliable D call. Trimming took 3 bases from V and 4 from J, leaving 9 bases between them. CDR3 length equals 12 residues. Per germline, CDR1 SQVTM and CDR2 ANQGSEA. As DNA, the CDR3 is TGCAGCGTTGATGAGCTGAGCTATGGCTACACCTTC. Its protein product is CSVDELSYGYTF.

This chain links TRBV9 with TRBJ1-2, with D tentatively TRBD1 (5 bases). Looked up from germline, CDR1 is SGDLS and CDR2 is YYNGEE. This CDR3 comprises 14 residues. The V end lost 6 bases, the J end lost 8 bases, and 20 bases lay between the germline ends. CDR3 in amino acids: CASTPGGEVGGYTF. CDR3 DNA sequence: TGTGCCAGCACTCCTGGGGGGGAGGTTGGCGGCTACACCTTC.

The chain is built from TRBV7-2 and TRBJ1-4, with D possibly TRBD1 on 5 matching bases. This CDR3 region has 16 residues. Per the germline V gene, CDR1 is SGHTA and CDR2 is FQGNSA. Trimming left V 5 bases short and J 0 bases short, with 13 bases between. The CDR3 is CASSPSRVATNEKLFF. The DNA for the CDR3 is TGTGCCAGCAGCCCAAGCAGGGTTGCAACTAATGAAAAACTGTTTTTT.

The genes are TRBV7-2 and TRBJ1-5, with D perhaps matching TRBD1 (5 bases). This CDR3 spans 15 amino acids. Germline-derived CDR1 and CDR2 are SGHTA and FQGNSA. V was clipped by 4 bases and J by 1 base, with 11 bases between them. CDR3 coding DNA: TGTGCCAGCAGCTGGTCGAGGGACAGCAATCAGCCCCAGCATTTT. It specifies CASSWSRDSNQPQHF. The full variable domain, in which reference TRBV7-2 and TRBJ1-5 provide the parts outside the CDR3, is GAGVSQSPSNKVTEKGKDVELRCDPISGHTALYWYRQSLGQGLEFLIYFQGNSAPDKSGLPSDRFSAERTGGSVSTLTIQRTQQEDSAVYLCASSWSRDSNQPQHFGDGTRLSIL.

This chain connects TRBV25-1 to TRBJ1-4; 8 bases are a match to TRBD1. The CDR3 has 14 amino acids. CDR1 is MGHDK and CDR2 is SYGVNS in the germline V gene. V dropped 7 bases and J dropped 4; count of bases not matched to a gene: 5. The CDR3 region is CASTAGGRNEKLFF. The CDR3 coding sequence is TGTGCCAGCACCGCAGGGGGCCGTAATGAAAAACTGTTTTTT.

The V and J genes are TRBV9 and TRBJ2-1; 7 positions agree with TRBD2. V shed 1 base, J shed 7 bases, and the junction held 5 bases outside the gene matches. From germline, CDR1 is SGDLS and CDR2 YYNGEE. The CDR3 runs 14 residues. DNA of the CDR3: TGTGCCAGCAGCGTACAGGGACTAACTAATGAGCAGTTCTTC. As protein: CASSVQGLTNEQFF.

This clone appeared a single time. The chain is built from TRBV18 and TRBJ2-5; 8 bases fit TRBD2. With 4 bases clipped from V and 4 bases from J, the junction kept 11 bases outside the gene matches. The CDR3 length is 16 residues. Germline V CDR1 and CDR2: KGHSH, LQKENI. CDR3 region: CASSRGSGASGETQYF. In DNA form, the CDR3 reads TGTGCCAGCTCACGGGGTAGCGGGGCCTCCGGAGAGACCCAGTACTTC. Full variable domain (remainder filled in from reference TRBV18 and TRBJ2-5): NAGVMQNPRHLVRRRGQEARLRCSPMKGHSHVYWYRQLPEEGLKFMVYLQKENIIDESGMPKERFSAEFPKEGPSILRIQQVVRGDSAAYFCASSRGSGASGETQYFGPGTRLLVL.

The V call is TRBV2, the J call TRBJ2-1; D call uncertain. CDR3 length: 12 amino acids. The germline gives CDR1 SNHLY, CDR2 FYNNEI. The V end was cut by 7 bases, the J end by 6 bases, with 10 bases between. The CDR3 DNA is TGTGCCAGCACCCCAGGTCCCAATGAGCAGTTCTTC. Its protein is CASTPGPNEQFF.

The chain joins TRBV28 to TRBJ1-5, with TRBD1 as a possible D gene (6 bases). The germline V gene encodes CDR1 MDHEN and CDR2 SYDVKM. The CDR3 consists of 17 residues. Trimming took off 3 bases at V and 0 bases at J, with 15 bases between the two ends. CDR3 in amino acids: CASSLLPRGYSNQPQHF. CDR3 DNA sequence: TGTGCCAGCAGTTTGCTTCCCAGGGGATATAGCAATCAGCCCCAGCATTTT.

The chain links TRBV19 to TRBJ1-5; 8 nucleotides agree with TRBD1. The CDR3 has 16 residues. V lost 6 bases to trimming and J lost 6 bases; unmatched junction nucleotides: 13. From germline, CDR1 is LNHDA and CDR2 SQIVND (reference sequence). The CDR3 here is CASRAQGAERGQPQHF. The CDR3 bases are TGTGCCAGTAGGGCCCAGGGGGCGGAACGGGGTCAGCCCCAGCATTTT.

The V gene is TRBV6-5, the J gene TRBJ1-6, with D perhaps TRBD1 (5 bases). Between the trimmed V and J ends, which lost 7 bases and 10 bases, there was a span of 14 bases. The CDR3 runs 13 residues. Germline V gives CDR1 MNHEY, CDR2 SVGAGI. In DNA, the CDR3 is TGTGCCAGCACCAGGGACGGTGCGTCACCCCTCCACTTT. It encodes CASTRDGASPLHF.

The chain is built from TRBV7-6 and TRBJ1-1; no clear D. This CDR3 is 14 amino acids long. Germline V CDR1 and CDR2: SGHVS, FNYEAQ. Trimming pared 0 bases from V and 2 bases from J, leaving 7 bases between. The CDR3 protein is CASSLAWGNTEAFF. CDR3 nucleotides: TGTGCCAGCAGCTTAGCCTGGGGAAACACTGAAGCTTTCTTT.

The V call is TRBV11-2, the J call TRBJ2-1; D unresolved. The CDR3 totals 15 residues. V lost 4 bases to trimming and J lost 0 bases, with 10 bases between them. Germline V lookup: CDR1 SGHAT, CDR2 FQNNGV. CDR3 sequence reads: CASSYRDFSYNEQFF. The CDR3 DNA sequence: TGTGCCAGCAGCTACAGAGATTTCTCCTACAATGAGCAGTTCTTC. Filled out from reference TRBV11-2 and TRBJ2-1, the complete variable domain reads EAGVAQSPRYKIIEKRQSVAFWCNPISGHATLYWYQQILGQGPKLLIQFQNNGVVDDSQLPKDRFSAERLKGVDSTLKIQPAKLEDSAVYLCASSYRDFSYNEQFFGPGTRLTVL.

V is TRBV7-2 and J is TRBJ2-7, with TRBD2 matching over 10 bases. The junction had 13 bases not matched to a gene; V was cut back by 4 bases and J by 4 bases. Germline CDR1 and CDR2: SGHTA and FQGNSA. The CDR3 spans 17 residues. This CDR3 is CASSSTFSSGGLYEQYF. The CDR3 bases are TGTGCCAGCAGCTCTACTTTCTCTAGCGGGGGTTTGTACGAGCAGTACTTC. Together with reference TRBV7-2 and TRBJ2-7, the CDR3 gives the full variable domain: GAGVSQSPSNKVTEKGKDVELRCDPISGHTALYWYRQSLGQGLEFLIYFQGNSAPDKSGLPSDRFSAERTGGSVSTLTIQRTQQEDSAVYLCASSSTFSSGGLYEQYFGPGTRLTVT.

V gene TRBV18 combines with J gene TRBJ1-2, with 7 nucleotides matching TRBD1. CDR1 and CDR2 from the germline V gene are KGHSH and LQKENI. Losses at the gene ends were 1 base for V and 4 bases for J; bases not matched to a gene: 6. The CDR3 has 15 residues. The CDR3 nucleotides read TGTGCCAGCTCACCACAGAGGGGGCCGGTCTATGGCTACACCTTC. Its translation: CASSPQRGPVYGYTF.

A single count supports this clone. The V and J genes are TRBV7-6 and TRBJ2-1; 9 bases agree with TRBD2. V was clipped by 5 bases and J by 2 bases; unmatched bases: 10. Germline CDR1 reads SGHVS; CDR2 reads FNYEAQ. The CDR3 spans 17 residues. The CDR3 is CASSAGPSGNAYNEQFF. Here the CDR3 DNA reads TGTGCCAGCAGCGCCGGACCTAGCGGGAACGCCTACAATGAGCAGTTCTTC.

This chain uses TRBV4-3 with TRBJ1-6, with D perhaps matching TRBD1 (5 bases). Trimming cost V 0 bases and J 0 bases, with 15 bases left between them. CDR1 is LGHNA, CDR2 YSLEER, per germline. The CDR3 runs to 19 residues. CDR3 sequence (DNA): TGCGCCAGCAGCCAAGATGTATTTCGGGGGAGCTCCTATAATTCACCCCTCCACTTT. Protein sequence: CASSQDVFRGSSYNSPLHF.

The chain combines TRBV19 with TRBJ2-5; D gene uncertain. CDR1 is LNHDA, CDR2 SQIVND, per germline (reference sequence). V lost 3 bases, J lost 2 bases, and 7 bases lay in between. This CDR3 is 13 amino acids long. The CDR3 region is CASSIHLQETQYF. For the CDR3, the DNA is TGTGCCAGTAGTATTCACCTACAAGAGACCCAGTACTTC.

The chain employs TRBV5-4 and TRBJ2-2; tentative D call: TRBD2 (5 bases). This CDR3 has 16 amino acids. Trimming removed 0 bases at V and 6 bases at J, with 15 bases between. Germline V gene sequence: CDR1 SGHNT, CDR2 YYREEE (reference sequence). The CDR3 sequence is CASSLGRSGPAGELFF. Written as DNA, the CDR3 is TGTGCCAGCAGCTTGGGGAGGTCCGGGCCAGCCGGGGAGCTGTTTTTT.

V is TRBV5-5 and J is TRBJ2-1, with 8 bases lining up with TRBD1. Germline V gives CDR1 SGHKS, CDR2 YYEKEE (reference sequence). This CDR3 region has 13 residues. J lost 5 bases, V lost 6 bases, and 4 bases had no gene match. This CDR3 reads CASKLTGDNEQFF. The CDR3 bases are TGTGCCAGCAAATTGACAGGGGACAATGAGCAGTTCTTC.

The chain couples TRBV4-1 to TRBJ2-5, with 7 positions matching TRBD2. V trimming: 1 base; J trimming: 9 bases; junction bases outside the gene matches: 8. CDR3 length: 14 amino acids. Germline loops: CDR1 MGHRA, CDR2 YSYEKL. CDR3 loop: CASSQVGRGGAQYF. CDR3 sequence (DNA): TGCGCCAGCAGCCAAGTAGGTCGGGGAGGGGCCCAGTACTTC.

V and J are TRBV2 and TRBJ2-7, with D tentatively TRBD2 (7 bases). Germline V lookup: CDR1 SNHLY, CDR2 FYNNEI. V lost 10 bases and J 3 bases, leaving 16 bases between the germline ends. The CDR3 has 13 amino acids. DNA of the CDR3: TGTGCCACCGCGCGGGGGCGGATCTACGAGCAGTACTTC. Translated, it gives CATARGRIYEQYF.

The V and J genes are TRBV9 and TRBJ2-5; the match to TRBD2 covers 13 bases. This CDR3 region has 17 residues. CDR1 is SGDLS and CDR2 is YYNGEE in the germline V gene. V lost 4 bases, J lost 4 bases, and 10 bases stayed unmatched. CDR3 bases: TGTGCCAGCAGCCTACTAGCGGGGGGGTCGCGCGGAGAGACCCAGTACTTC. It translates to CASSLLAGGSRGETQYF. Supplemented by reference TRBV9 and TRBJ2-5, the full variable domain reads DSGVTQTPKHLITATGQRVTLRCSPRSGDLSVYWYQQSLDQGLQFLIQYYNGEERAKGNILERFSAQQFPDLHSELNLSSLELGDSALYFCASSLLAGGSRGETQYFGPGTRLLVL.

This chain uses TRBV19 with TRBJ1-4; D is perhaps TRBD1 (6 bases). Germline CDR1 is LNHDA and CDR2 is SQIVND (reference sequence). The CDR3 covers 14 residues. V lost 3 bases to trimming and J lost 13 bases, with 18 bases between them. The CDR3 coding sequence is TGTGCCAGTAGTATTGGACAGCTCCCTGGGCGACTGTTTTTT. It encodes CASSIGQLPGRLFF.

The V and J genes are TRBV4-2 and TRBJ2-3, with TRBD2 matching over 12 bases. The CDR3 contains 15 residues. CDR1 is LGHNA, CDR2 YNFKEQ, per germline. With 4 bases clipped from V and 5 bases from J, the junction kept 4 bases outside the gene matches. The CDR3 loop reads CASSPRLAGEDTQYF. CDR3 sequence (DNA): TGTGCCAGCAGCCCCCGACTAGCGGGGGAAGATACGCAGTATTTT.

This chain's CDR3 is CSAVGGYEQYF. DNA of the CDR3: TGCAGTGCAGTCGGAGGCTACGAGCAGTACTTC. V is TRBV20-1 and J is TRBJ2-7; D is perhaps TRBD2 (5 bases). V was pared by 6 bases and J by 3 bases, with 9 bases between. Germline V gives CDR1 DFQATT, CDR2 SNEGSKA (reference sequence). There are 11 residues in the CDR3.

V and J are TRBV28 and TRBJ1-2; D uncertain. This CDR3 is 15 amino acids long. Trimming stripped 5 bases from V and 0 bases from J, with 13 bases between. Germline-derived CDR1 and CDR2 are MDHEN and SYDVKM. The CDR3: CASSKPGSANYGYTF. CDR3 in DNA: TGTGCCAGCAGTAAACCGGGATCAGCTAACTATGGCTACACCTTC.

The chain carries TRBV7-8 and TRBJ2-5, with TRBD2 identical over 10 bases. The junction had 6 bases not matched to a gene; V was cut back by 1 base and J by 1 base. This CDR3 comprises 17 residues. The germline V gene encodes CDR1 SGHVS and CDR2 FQNEAQ. CDR3 nucleotide sequence: TGTGCCAGCAGCTTAGGGTTGGTAGCGGGGGGCCAAGAGACCCAGTACTTC. It is translated as CASSLGLVAGGQETQYF.